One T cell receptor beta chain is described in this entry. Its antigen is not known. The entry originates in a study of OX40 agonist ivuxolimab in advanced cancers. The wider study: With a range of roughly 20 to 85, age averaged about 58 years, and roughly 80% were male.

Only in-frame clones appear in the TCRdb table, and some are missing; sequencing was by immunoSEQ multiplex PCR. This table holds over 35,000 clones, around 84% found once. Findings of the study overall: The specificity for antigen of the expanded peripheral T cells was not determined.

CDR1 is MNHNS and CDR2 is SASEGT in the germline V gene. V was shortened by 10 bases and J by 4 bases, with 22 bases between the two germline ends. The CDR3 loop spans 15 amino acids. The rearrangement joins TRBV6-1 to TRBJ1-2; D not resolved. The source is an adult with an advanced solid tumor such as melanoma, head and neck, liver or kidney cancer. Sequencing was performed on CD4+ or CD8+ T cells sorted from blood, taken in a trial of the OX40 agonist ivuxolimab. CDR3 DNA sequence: TGTGCCACCCTCTTCAGCGGAGAATATTCCTATGGCTACACCTTC. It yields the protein CATLFSGEYSYGYTF.